These 29 T cell receptor beta chains came from one sample sequenced in a study of CD8+CD57+ T cells in acquired aplastic anemia. Template material for TCR beta VDJ and CDR3 profiling consisted of genomic DNA. One entry per CDR3 protein results from TCRdb running MiXCR on the reads. The sample has around 180,000 distinct CDR3 sequences, about 64% seen once. Specimen: sorted CD4+, CD8+, or CD8+CD57+ T cells (not recorded which) from PBMCs. The receptors were sampled from a human donor in good health.

The rearrangement links TRBV29-1 to TRBJ2-1; TRBD1 is a possible D gene (6 bases). The germline V gene has CDR1 SQVTM and CDR2 ANQGSEA. CDR3 length equals 15 residues. Trimming pared 7 bases from V and 5 bases from J, leaving 21 bases between. CDR3 coding DNA: TGCAGCGCTGCTCGGGACAATCGGATACACAATGAGCAGTTCTTC. It codes for CSAARDNRIHNEQFF.

The chain carries TRBV2 and TRBJ2-2, with TRBD2 matching 12 bases. CDR3 length: 14 residues. The germline gives CDR1 SNHLY, CDR2 FYNNEI. The trim removed 7 bases at V and 8 bases at J, leaving 5 bases unmatched. CDR3 in amino acids: CASMATSGGGELFF. DNA for the CDR3: TGTGCCAGCATGGCCACTAGCGGGGGGGGGGAGCTGTTTTTT.

This chain links TRBV7-2 with TRBJ2-7; no firm D call. Trimming shortened V by 2 bases and J by 2 bases, and 13 bases separated the two germline ends. CDR3 size: 15 residues. Germline V gene sequence: CDR1 SGHTA, CDR2 FQGNSA. The CDR3 region has the DNA TGTGCCAGCAGCTTAATTAGGACGGCACCCTACGAGCAGTACTTC. It specifies CASSLIRTAPYEQYF.

V is TRBV15 and J is TRBJ2-1; 7 bases map to TRBD2. Per germline, CDR1 LNHNV and CDR2 YYDKDF (reference sequence). This CDR3 region has 15 residues. Unmatched junction bases numbered 2, after V lost 1 base and J lost 2 bases. The CDR3 here is CATSRASGAYNEQFF. CDR3 sequence (DNA): TGTGCCACCAGCAGAGCTAGCGGAGCCTACAATGAGCAGTTCTTC.

This clonotype was detected once. Compared with germline, one end of the junction differs, possibly owing to a read error. J is TRBJ1-1 and V is TRBV11-3; D call uncertain. The CDR3 covers 13 residues. Germline lookup yields CDR1 SGHNT and CDR2 YENEEA. The CDR3 DNA reads as TGTGCCAGCAGCTTTCGGGCCAACACTGAAGCCCTCTTT. It specifies CASSFRANTEALF.

The V call is TRBV20-1, the J call TRBJ2-2, with a possible D match to TRBD1 (8 bases). Germline CDR1 reads DFQATT; CDR2 reads SNEGSKA (reference sequence). The CDR3 is 14 amino acids. The V end was cut by 4 bases, the J end by 6 bases, with 15 bases between. CDR3 sequence reads: CSAKKQGGSGELFF. The CDR3, as DNA: TGCAGTGCTAAGAAACAGGGGGGGTCCGGGGAGCTGTTTTTT.

This clonotype was found a few times. The V gene is TRBV20-1, the J gene TRBJ2-1; 11 nucleotides line up with TRBD2. Germline V gene lookup returns CDR1 DFQATT and CDR2 SNEGSKA (reference sequence). The V and J ends lost 3 bases and 4 bases, in that order; junction bases with no gene match: 8. The CDR3 extends over 16 amino acids. CDR3 coding DNA: TGCAGTGCTAGTCCACTACTAGCGGGGGATTACAATGAGCAGTTCTTC. Its translation: CSASPLLAGDYNEQFF.

This clonotype was counted many times. The chain combines TRBV12-3 or TRBV12-4 with TRBJ2-5; 9 bases are a match to TRBD2. Trimming took 5 bases from V and 4 from J; bases not matched to a gene: 5. This CDR3 is 14 amino acids long. CDR3 amino acids: CASSGGRAGETQYF. The CDR3 nucleotides read TGTGCCAGCAGTGGCGGGAGGGCCGGAGAGACCCAGTACTTC.

This clonotype was seen a few times. The CDR3 DNA sequence: TGTGCCAGTGAGTCCAGCGGAGAAAACATTCAGTACTTC. Protein product: CASESSGENIQYF. This chain connects TRBV19 to TRBJ2-4; a possible D gene is TRBD2 (5 bases). The CDR3 is 13 amino acids. Deletions cut 8 bases from V and 5 bases from J, with 13 bases between. The V gene's germline CDR1 is LNHDA and CDR2 SQIVND (reference sequence).

The table lists this clonotype with many counts. V usage is TRBV4-1 and J usage is TRBJ2-3, with D possibly called TRBD1 or TRBD2 (5 bases each). The germline V gene encodes CDR1 MGHRA and CDR2 YSYEKL. V gave up 2 bases and J gave up 0 bases, with 9 bases separating them. CDR3 length: 15 residues. Here the CDR3 reads CASSQRDGSTDTQYF. The CDR3 DNA follows: TGCGCCAGCAGCCAAAGGGACGGTAGCACAGATACGCAGTATTTT.

The CDR3 DNA follows: TGTGCCAGTAGTACATCCGGGACAGGGAAGTCTCGAGCTTTCTTT. Translated: CASSTSGTGKSRAFF. This chain joins TRBV19 and TRBJ1-1; 9 bases agree with TRBD1. CDR3 length: 15 residues. V dropped 4 bases and J dropped 10; count of bases not matched to a gene: 13. Germline V gene lookup returns CDR1 LNHDA and CDR2 SQIVND (reference sequence).

V gene TRBV9 combines with J gene TRBJ1-2; the match to TRBD1 covers 7 bases. V shed 3 bases and J 8 bases; nucleotides not matched to a gene: 7. Germline V gives CDR1 SGDLS, CDR2 YYNGEE. This CDR3 spans 13 amino acids. This CDR3 reads CASSGGTEAGYTF. CDR3 sequence (DNA): TGTGCCAGCAGCGGAGGGACAGAGGCGGGCTACACCTTC.

CDR3 sequence: CASTNPNTEAFF. CDR3 nucleotides: TGTGCCAGCACGAATCCGAACACTGAAGCTTTCTTT. The chain recombines TRBV2 with TRBJ1-1; D gene unclear. Trimming removed 7 bases at V and 1 base at J, with 7 bases between. Looked up from germline, CDR1 is SNHLY and CDR2 is FYNNEI. This CDR3 is built from 12 residues. The full variable domain, with the rest looked up from reference TRBV2 and TRBJ1-1, is EPEVTQTPSHQVTQMGQEVILRCVPISNHLYFYWYRQILGQKVEFLVSFYNNEISEKSEIFDDQFSVERPDGSNFTLKIRSTKLEDSAMYFCASTNPNTEAFFGQGTRLTVV.

This clonotype was found once. The J gene is TRBJ2-1, the V gene TRBV20-1; D is uncertain. V shed 6 bases and J shed 8 bases, with 17 bases lying between them. Germline V gene data show CDR1 as DFQATT and CDR2 as SNEGSKA (reference sequence). CDR3 size: 13 residues. Here the CDR3 DNA reads TGCAGTGCGCCGCTAGGTGATGGGGATGAGCAGTTCTTC. Its translation: CSAPLGDGDEQFF.

This clonotype occurred once. This chain connects TRBV5-1 to TRBJ2-5, with D perhaps matching TRBD1 or TRBD2 (6 bases each). The CDR3 consists of 14 residues. Germline CDR1 and CDR2: SGHRS and YFSETQ. V dropped 0 bases and J dropped 5 bases, with 11 bases sitting between them. This CDR3 reads CASSLGGADETQYF. CDR3 coding DNA: TGCGCCAGCAGCTTGGGGGGGGCTGATGAGACCCAGTACTTC.

About this clonotype: Since a much larger clone is just one base distant, this may be a read error. The chain employs TRBV2 and TRBJ2-7; tentatively, D is TRBD1 (6 bases). This CDR3 contains 15 residues. Per germline, CDR1 SNHLY and CDR2 FYNNEI. Trimming removed 5 bases at V and 2 bases at J, with 16 bases between. The CDR3 reads CASSSARTAPYEQYF. In nucleotides, the CDR3 is TGTGCCAGCAGTTCCGCCCGGACAGCTCCCTACGAGCAGTACTTC.

This clonotype was observed a few times. This rearrangement joins TRBV5-1 to TRBJ1-1, with TRBD1 matching 9 bases. CDR3 length equals 16 residues. Per the germline V gene, CDR1 is SGHRS and CDR2 is YFSETQ. V gave up 5 bases and J gave up 4 bases; unmatched junction bases: 12. The CDR3 protein is CASRQTGGRPLTEAFF. CDR3 bases: TGCGCCAGCAGGCAGACAGGGGGACGTCCCCTCACTGAAGCTTTCTTT.

The chain joins TRBV5-1 to TRBJ1-1; no reliable D call. This CDR3 has 15 amino acids. V was shortened by 0 bases and J by 0 bases, with 9 bases between the two germline ends. Germline lookup yields CDR1 SGHRS and CDR2 YFSETQ. In nucleotides, the CDR3 is TGCGCCAGCAGCTTGGGGCCGGCCATGAACACTGAAGCTTTCTTT. It yields the protein CASSLGPAMNTEAFF.

Ten or more counts support this clonotype. V usage is TRBV4-2 and J usage is TRBJ2-3; tentatively, D is TRBD2 (7 bases). The CDR3 covers 16 residues. The V end lost 1 base, the J end lost 5 bases, and 16 bases lay between the germline ends. From germline, CDR1 is LGHNA and CDR2 YNFKEQ. The CDR3 DNA reads TGTGCCAGCAGCCAAGTTGGACAGCGGGAAATAGATACGCAGTATTTT. Amino acids: CASSQVGQREIDTQYF.

The rearrangement uses TRBV9 and TRBJ1-4; D gene unclear. Trimming cost V 4 bases and J 4 bases, with 17 bases left between them. The germline CDR1 and CDR2 sequences are SGDLS and YYNGEE. This CDR3 is 16 amino acids long. The CDR3 nucleotides read TGTGCCAGCAGCTCGGGTAGTGGCGGACGTAATGAAAAACTGTTTTTT. Its translation: CASSSGSGGRNEKLFF.

The rearrangement links TRBV12-3 or TRBV12-4 to TRBJ2-3, with D possibly being TRBD1 or TRBD2 (5 bases each). The CDR3 has 14 amino acids. V was cut by 7 bases and J by 4 bases, with 15 bases left in between. The CDR3 DNA is TGTGCCAGCAACCGGGACCCGGACCCAGATACGCAGTATTTT. It specifies CASNRDPDPDTQYF.

V gene TRBV6-5 combines with J gene TRBJ1-6; 7 bases line up with TRBD1. Germline V gene data show CDR1 as MNHEY and CDR2 as SVGAGI. The V and J ends lost 7 bases and 10 bases, in that order; junction bases with no gene match: 7. CDR3 size: 13 residues. CDR3 bases: TGTGCCAGCAATCCGCAGGGGGGATCACCCCTCCACTTT. It translates to CASNPQGGSPLHF.

The chain recombines TRBV2 with TRBJ1-6, with a weak D call TRBD1 (6 bases). This CDR3 region has 15 residues. V was clipped by 9 bases and J by 4 bases, with 16 bases between them. Germline lookup yields CDR1 SNHLY and CDR2 FYNNEI. The CDR3 DNA is TGTGCCAGGAAAAACGGTGGACAGTATAATTCACCCCTCCACTTT. It encodes CARKNGGQYNSPLHF.

The chain employs TRBV29-1 and TRBJ2-7; perhaps TRBD2 as D (5 bases). The V end was cut by 6 bases, the J end by 4 bases, with 16 bases between. Germline lookup yields CDR1 SQVTM and CDR2 ANQGSEA. There are 13 residues in the CDR3. CDR3 DNA: TGCAGCGTCCAAACCGGGGATTATTACGAGCAGTACTTC. It translates to CSVQTGDYYEQYF.

The genes are TRBV12-3 or TRBV12-4 and TRBJ2-7; TRBD2 might be the D (7 bases). The V gene lost 3 bases and the J gene lost 7 bases, with 16 bases spanning the gap. CDR3 size: 14 residues. In DNA, the CDR3 is TGTGCCAGCAGTTTCGGCGGGGGCTTGAGGGAGCAGTACTTC. This encodes CASSFGGGLREQYF.

V usage is TRBV20-1 and J usage is TRBJ2-7, with 11 bases that match TRBD2. The CDR3 runs to 15 residues. J gave up 0 bases and V 4 bases, and 5 bases lay outside the gene matches. The germline CDR1 and CDR2 sequences are DFQATT and SNEGSKA (reference sequence). The CDR3 loop is CSANRLAGSSYEQYF. CDR3 nucleotides: TGCAGTGCTAACCGACTAGCGGGGAGCTCCTACGAGCAGTACTTC.

The chain employs TRBV2 and TRBJ2-5; D is unclear. CDR3 length: 15 residues. The ends were cut back, 6 bases at V and 4 bases at J, with 18 bases in the middle. Looked up from germline, CDR1 is SNHLY and CDR2 is FYNNEI. CDR3 nucleotide sequence: TGTGCCAGCAGGATTCGGTACGGTGCGATAGAGACCCAGTACTTC. This gives the protein CASRIRYGAIETQYF.

CDR3 coding DNA: TGTGCCAGCAGTGAAAGGCAGGGTCGCTACAATGAGCAGTTCTTC. This translates into CASSERQGRYNEQFF. This chain connects TRBV25-1 to TRBJ2-1; possible D gene TRBD1, 5 bases. V was pared by 2 bases and J by 3 bases, with 11 bases between. The CDR3 is 15 amino acids. CDR1 is MGHDK and CDR2 is SYGVNS in the germline V gene.

CDR3 nucleotide sequence: TGTGCCAGCAGTGCTAGCGGGAGTGGCGACTACGAGCAGTACTTC. Its translation is CASSASGSGDYEQYF. The V gene is TRBV2, the J gene TRBJ2-7, with 10 positions matching TRBD2. This CDR3 is built from 15 residues. J lost 3 bases, V lost 4 bases, and 6 bases had no gene match. Germline-derived CDR1 and CDR2 are SNHLY and FYNNEI.